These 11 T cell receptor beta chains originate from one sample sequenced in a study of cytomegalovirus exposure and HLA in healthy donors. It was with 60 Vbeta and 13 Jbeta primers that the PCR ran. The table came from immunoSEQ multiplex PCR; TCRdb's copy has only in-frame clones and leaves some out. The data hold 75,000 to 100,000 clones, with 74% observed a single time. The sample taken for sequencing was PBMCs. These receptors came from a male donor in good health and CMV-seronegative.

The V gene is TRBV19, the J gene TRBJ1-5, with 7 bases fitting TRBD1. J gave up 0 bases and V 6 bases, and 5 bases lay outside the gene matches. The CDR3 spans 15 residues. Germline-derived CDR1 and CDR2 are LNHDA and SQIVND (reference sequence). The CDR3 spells CASREQGYSNQPQHF. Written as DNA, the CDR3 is TGTGCCAGTAGGGAACAGGGGTATAGCAATCAGCCCCAGCATTTT. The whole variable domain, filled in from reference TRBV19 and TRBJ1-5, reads DGGITQSPKYLFRKEGQNVTLSCEQNLNHDAMYWYRQDPGQGLRLIYYSQIVNDFQKGDIAEGYSVSREKKESFPLTVTSAQKNPTAFYLCASREQGYSNQPQHFGDGTRLSIL.

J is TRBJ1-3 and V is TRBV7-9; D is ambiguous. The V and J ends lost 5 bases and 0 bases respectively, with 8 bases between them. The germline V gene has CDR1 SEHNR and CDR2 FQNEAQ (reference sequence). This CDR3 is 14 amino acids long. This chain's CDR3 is CASSTEISGNTIYF. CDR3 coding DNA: TGTGCCAGCAGCACAGAGATCTCTGGAAACACCATATATTTT.

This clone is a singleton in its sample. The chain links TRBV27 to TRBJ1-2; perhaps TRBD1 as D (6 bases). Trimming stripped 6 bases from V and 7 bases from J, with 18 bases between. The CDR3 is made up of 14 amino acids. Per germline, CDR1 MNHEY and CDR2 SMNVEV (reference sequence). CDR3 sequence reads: CASSPARRGTGYTF. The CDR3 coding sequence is TGTGCCAGCAGCCCCGCTCGCAGGGGTACTGGCTACACCTTC.

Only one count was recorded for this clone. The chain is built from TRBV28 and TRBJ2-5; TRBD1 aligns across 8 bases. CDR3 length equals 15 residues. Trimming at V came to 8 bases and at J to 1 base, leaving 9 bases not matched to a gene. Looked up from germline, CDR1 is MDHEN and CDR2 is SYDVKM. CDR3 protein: CASHSPGQAQETQYF. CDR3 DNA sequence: TGTGCCAGCCATTCGCCGGGACAGGCCCAAGAGACCCAGTACTTC. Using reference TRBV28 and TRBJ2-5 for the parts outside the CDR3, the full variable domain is DVKVTQSSRYLVKRTGEKVFLECVQDMDHENMFWYRQDPGLGLRLIYFSYDVKMKEKGDIPEGYSVSREKKERFSLILESASTNQTSMYLCASHSPGQAQETQYFGPGTRLLVL.

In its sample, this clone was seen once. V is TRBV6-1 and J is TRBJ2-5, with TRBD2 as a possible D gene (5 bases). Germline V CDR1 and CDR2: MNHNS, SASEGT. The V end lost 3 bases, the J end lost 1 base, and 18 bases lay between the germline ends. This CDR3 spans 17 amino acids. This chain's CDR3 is CASSESSPGGFQETQYF. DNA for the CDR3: TGTGCCAGCAGTGAGTCCTCCCCGGGCGGGTTCCAAGAGACCCAGTACTTC.

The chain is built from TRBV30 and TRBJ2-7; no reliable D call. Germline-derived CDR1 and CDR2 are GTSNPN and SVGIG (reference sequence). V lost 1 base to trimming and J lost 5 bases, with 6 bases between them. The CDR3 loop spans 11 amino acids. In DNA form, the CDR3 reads TGTGCCTGGAGTGCTCGGGACGAGCAGTACTTC. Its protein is CAWSARDEQYF.

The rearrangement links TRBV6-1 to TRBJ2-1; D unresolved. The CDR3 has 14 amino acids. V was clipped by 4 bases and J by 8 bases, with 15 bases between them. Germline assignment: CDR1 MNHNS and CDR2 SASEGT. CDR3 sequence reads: CASSVRSFFHEQFF. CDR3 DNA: TGTGCCAGCAGTGTCCGTTCTTTTTTCCATGAGCAGTTCTTC.

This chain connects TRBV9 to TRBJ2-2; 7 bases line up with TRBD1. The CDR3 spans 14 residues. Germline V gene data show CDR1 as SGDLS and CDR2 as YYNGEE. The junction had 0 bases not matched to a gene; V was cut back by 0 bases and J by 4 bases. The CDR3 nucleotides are TGTGCCAGCAGCGTAGCAGGGGGCACCGGGGAGCTGTTTTTT. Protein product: CASSVAGGTGELFF.

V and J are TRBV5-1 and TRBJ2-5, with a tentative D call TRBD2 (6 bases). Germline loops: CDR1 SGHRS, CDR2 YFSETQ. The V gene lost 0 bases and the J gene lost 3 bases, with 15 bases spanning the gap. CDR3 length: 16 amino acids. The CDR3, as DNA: TGCGCCAGCAGCTTGGCGGGGCTGGGCGGGAAAGAGACCCAGTACTTC. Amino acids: CASSLAGLGGKETQYF.

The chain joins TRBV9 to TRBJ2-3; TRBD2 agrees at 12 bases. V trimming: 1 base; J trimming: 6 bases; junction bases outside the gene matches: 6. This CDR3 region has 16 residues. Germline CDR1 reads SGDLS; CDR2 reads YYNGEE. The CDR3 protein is CASSVLGLAGGDTQYF. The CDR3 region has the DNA TGTGCCAGCAGCGTACTGGGACTAGCGGGTGGGGATACGCAGTATTTT. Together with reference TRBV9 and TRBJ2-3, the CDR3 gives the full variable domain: DSGVTQTPKHLITATGQRVTLRCSPRSGDLSVYWYQQSLDQGLQFLIQYYNGEERAKGNILERFSAQQFPDLHSELNLSSLELGDSALYFCASSVLGLAGGDTQYFGPGTRLTVL.

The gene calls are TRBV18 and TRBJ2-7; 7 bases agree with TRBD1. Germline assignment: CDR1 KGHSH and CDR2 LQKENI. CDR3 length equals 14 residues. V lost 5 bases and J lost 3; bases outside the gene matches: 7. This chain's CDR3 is CASSENRDSYEQYF. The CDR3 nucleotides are TGTGCCAGCTCAGAGAACCGGGACAGCTACGAGCAGTACTTC.